This T cell receptor beta chain comes out of a study of blood T cells in healthy people across ages. General study results and limits: Possibly, changes in expanded clonotypes were confounded because donor CMV status was unknown.

Concerning this clonotype itself: Its antigen is unknown.

V shed 8 bases and J shed 7 bases, with 18 bases lying between them. This CDR3 is 13 amino acids long. The authors ran a second PCR of roughly 7 to 11 cycles using a sample-barcoded 5' primer and a J-beta primer mix. A single record per CDR3 protein comes from TCRdb applying MiXCR to the 5' RACE reads. Among approximately 800,000 distinct CDR3 sequences listed, 62% were seen once. The sample was blood. The chain joins TRBV12-3 or TRBV12-4 to TRBJ2-7; possibly TRBD1 for D (7 bases). The receptor comes from a man under 40 in good health. The CDR3 DNA follows: TGTGCCAGCGGGGGGACAGTCTTGGGGGAGCAGTACTTC. Translation: CASGGTVLGEQYF.